The T cell receptor beta chain described here comes from a study of human T cells and chemical hapten exposure. Whole-study results and caveats: Large CDR3 similarity clusters arose significantly more often from expanded TCRs than from controls.

The CDR3 is 14 residues long. Trimming took off 1 base at V and 6 bases at J, with 11 bases between the two ends. Germline V gene lookup returns CDR1 SGHVS and CDR2 FQNEAQ. Specified time point: patch test 3, about 24 weeks after DPC sensitization. Treatment noted: therapeutic diphenylcyclopropenone sensitization with weekly scalp DPC. As concerns this clonotype: The target antigen is unknown.

Each CDR3 protein gets one entry after TCRdb re-called the RACE reads with MiXCR. The sample lists about 58,000 distinct CDR3 sequences, 9.5% to 15% occurring once. The sequenced sample was whole blood, obtained in connection with sensitization to the hapten diphenylcyclopropenone (DPC). The V gene is TRBV7-8, the J gene TRBJ2-3, with TRBD2 as a possible D gene (7 bases). The TCR comes from a young man with alopecia areata. Some clones in this sample may be carry-over from other donors' samples. This CDR3 reads CASSLEGRGDTQYF. CDR3 DNA sequence: TGTGCCAGCAGCTTAGAGGGGAGGGGGGATACGCAGTATTTT.